This T cell receptor (beta chain) was sequenced during a study of OX40 agonist ivuxolimab in advanced cancers. Study-level background: The patients received agonistic anti-OX40 (CD134) antibody ivuxolimab. Study results and limitations: Partial responders treated at 0.1-3.0 mg/kg exhibited clonal expansion among the lowest measured.

Data came from immunoSEQ multiplex PCR; TCRdb stores just in-frame clones and leaves some out. The sample contains about 70,000 clones, 78% of which appear only once. Comments on this clone: Its target is not known.

V was pared by 5 bases and J by 7 bases, with 6 bases of the junction left unmatched. There are 14 residues in the CDR3. Germline CDR1 and CDR2: SGHVS and FQNEAQ. The sampling schedule covered blood at baseline, cycle 4 day 1, and cycle 7 day 1. This material consisted of CD4+ or CD8+ T cells sorted from blood, taken in a trial of the OX40 agonist ivuxolimab. The gene calls are TRBV7-8 and TRBJ2-3; 10 bases map to TRBD2. The source is an adult with an advanced solid tumor such as melanoma, head and neck, liver or kidney cancer. The CDR3: CASSPSGRGNTQYF. The CDR3 nucleotides are TGTGCCAGCAGCCCGAGCGGGAGGGGGAATACGCAGTATTTT.